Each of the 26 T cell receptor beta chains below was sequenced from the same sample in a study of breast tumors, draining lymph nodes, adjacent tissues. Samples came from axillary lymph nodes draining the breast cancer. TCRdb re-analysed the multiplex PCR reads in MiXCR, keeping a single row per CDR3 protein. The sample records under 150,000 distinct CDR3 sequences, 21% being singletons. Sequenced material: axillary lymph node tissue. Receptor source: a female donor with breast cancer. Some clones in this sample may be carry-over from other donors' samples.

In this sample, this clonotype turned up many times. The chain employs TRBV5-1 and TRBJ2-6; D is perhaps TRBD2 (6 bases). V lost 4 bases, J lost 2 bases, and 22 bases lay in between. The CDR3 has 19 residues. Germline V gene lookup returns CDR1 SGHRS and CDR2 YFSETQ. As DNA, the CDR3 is TGCGCCAGCAGCCTGATTCCGGGACTTCTAACTACTGGGGCCAACGTCCTGACTTTC. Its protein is CASSLIPGLLTTGANVLTF.

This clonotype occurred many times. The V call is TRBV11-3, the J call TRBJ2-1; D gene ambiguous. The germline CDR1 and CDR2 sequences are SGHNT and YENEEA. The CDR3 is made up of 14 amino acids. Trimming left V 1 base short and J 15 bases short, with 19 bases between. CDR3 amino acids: CASSLVLRIRVRFF. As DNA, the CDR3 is TGTGCCAGCAGCTTAGTTTTGAGGATAAGGGTTCGGTTCTTC.

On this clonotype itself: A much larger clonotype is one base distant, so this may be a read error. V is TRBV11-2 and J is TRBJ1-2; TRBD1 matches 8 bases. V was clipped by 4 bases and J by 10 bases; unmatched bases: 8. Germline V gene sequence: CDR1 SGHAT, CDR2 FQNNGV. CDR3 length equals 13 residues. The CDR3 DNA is TGTGCCAGCAGCTCGCAGGGGGCGGGGGACTACACCTTC. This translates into CASSSQGAGDYTF.

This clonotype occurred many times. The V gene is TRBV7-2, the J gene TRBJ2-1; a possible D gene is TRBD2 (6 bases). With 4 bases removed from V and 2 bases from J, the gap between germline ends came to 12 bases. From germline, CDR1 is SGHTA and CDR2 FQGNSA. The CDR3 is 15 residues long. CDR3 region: CASSSRDSAYNEQFF. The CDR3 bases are TGTGCCAGCAGCTCCCGGGACTCAGCCTACAATGAGCAGTTCTTC. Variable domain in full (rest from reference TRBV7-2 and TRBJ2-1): GAGVSQSPSNKVTEKGKDVELRCDPISGHTALYWYRQSLGQGLEFLIYFQGNSAPDKSGLPSDRFSAERTGGSVSTLTIQRTQQEDSAVYLCASSSRDSAYNEQFFGPGTRLTVL.

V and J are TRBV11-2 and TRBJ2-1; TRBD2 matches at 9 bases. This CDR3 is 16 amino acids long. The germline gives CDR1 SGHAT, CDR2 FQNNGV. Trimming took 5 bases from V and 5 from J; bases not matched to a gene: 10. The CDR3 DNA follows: TGTGCCAGCAGCCCTCCGGGACTAGCTGGAAACAATGAGCAGTTCTTC. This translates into CASSPPGLAGNNEQFF.

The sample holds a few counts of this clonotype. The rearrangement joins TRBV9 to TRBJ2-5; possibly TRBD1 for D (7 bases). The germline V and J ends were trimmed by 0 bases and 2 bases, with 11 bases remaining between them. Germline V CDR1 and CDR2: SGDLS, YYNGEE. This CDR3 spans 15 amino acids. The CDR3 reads CASSVVQGGQETQYF. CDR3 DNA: TGTGCCAGCAGCGTAGTTCAGGGGGGTCAAGAGACCCAGTACTTC.

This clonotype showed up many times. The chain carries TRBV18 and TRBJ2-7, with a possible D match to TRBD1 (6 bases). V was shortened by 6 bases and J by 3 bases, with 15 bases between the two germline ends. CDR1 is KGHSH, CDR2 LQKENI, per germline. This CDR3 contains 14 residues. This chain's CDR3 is CASSTGSYGYEQYF. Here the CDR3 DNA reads TGTGCCAGCTCCACAGGGTCTTATGGCTACGAGCAGTACTTC.

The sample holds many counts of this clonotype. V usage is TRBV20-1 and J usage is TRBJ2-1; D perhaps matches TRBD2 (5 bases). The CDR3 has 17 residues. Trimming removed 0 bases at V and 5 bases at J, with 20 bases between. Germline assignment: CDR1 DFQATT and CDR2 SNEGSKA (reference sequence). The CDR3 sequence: CSARDLAFQEPNNEQFF. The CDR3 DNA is TGCAGTGCTAGAGATCTAGCCTTCCAGGAGCCGAACAATGAGCAGTTCTTC.

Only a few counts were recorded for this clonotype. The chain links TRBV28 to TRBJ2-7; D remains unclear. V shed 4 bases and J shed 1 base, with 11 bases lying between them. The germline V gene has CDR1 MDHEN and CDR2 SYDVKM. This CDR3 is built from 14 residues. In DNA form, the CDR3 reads TGTGCCAGCAGTTGGGCTGGAGTATCCTACGAGCAGTACTTC. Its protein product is CASSWAGVSYEQYF.

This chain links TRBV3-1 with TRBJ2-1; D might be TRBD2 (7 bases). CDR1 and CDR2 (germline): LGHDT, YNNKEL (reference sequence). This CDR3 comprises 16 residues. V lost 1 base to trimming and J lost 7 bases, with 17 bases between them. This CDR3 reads CASSQGGGYGRNEQFF. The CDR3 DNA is TGTGCCAGCAGCCAAGGGGGGGGCTACGGTAGGAATGAGCAGTTCTTC.

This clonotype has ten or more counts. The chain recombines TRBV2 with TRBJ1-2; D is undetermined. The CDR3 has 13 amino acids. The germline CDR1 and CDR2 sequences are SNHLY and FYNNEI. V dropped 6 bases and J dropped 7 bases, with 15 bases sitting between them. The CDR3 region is CASRETGLFGYTF. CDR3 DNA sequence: TGTGCCAGCAGGGAGACCGGCCTTTTTGGCTACACCTTC.

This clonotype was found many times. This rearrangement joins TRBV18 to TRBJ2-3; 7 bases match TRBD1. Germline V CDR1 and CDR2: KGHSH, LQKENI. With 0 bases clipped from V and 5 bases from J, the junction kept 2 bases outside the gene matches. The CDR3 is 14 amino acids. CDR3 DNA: TGTGCCAGCTCACCACCCGGGACAGAAGATACGCAGTATTTT. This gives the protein CASSPPGTEDTQYF.

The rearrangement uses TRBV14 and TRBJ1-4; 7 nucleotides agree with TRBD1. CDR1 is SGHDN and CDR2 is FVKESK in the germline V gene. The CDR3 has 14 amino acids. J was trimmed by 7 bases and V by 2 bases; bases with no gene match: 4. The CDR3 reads CASSQTGVAEKLFF. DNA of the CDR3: TGTGCCAGCAGCCAAACAGGGGTGGCTGAAAAACTGTTTTTT.

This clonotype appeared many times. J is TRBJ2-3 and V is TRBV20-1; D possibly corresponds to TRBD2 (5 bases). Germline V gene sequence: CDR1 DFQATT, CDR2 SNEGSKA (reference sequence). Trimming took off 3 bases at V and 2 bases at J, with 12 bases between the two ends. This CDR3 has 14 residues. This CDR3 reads CSARDLAYTDTQYF. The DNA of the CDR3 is TGCAGTGCTAGGGACCTAGCATACACAGATACGCAGTATTTT.

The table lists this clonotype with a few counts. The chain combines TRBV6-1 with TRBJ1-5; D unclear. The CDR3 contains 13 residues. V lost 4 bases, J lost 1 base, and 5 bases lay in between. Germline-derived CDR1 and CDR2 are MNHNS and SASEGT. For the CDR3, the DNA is TGTGCCAGCAGTGTCCAAAGCAATCAGCCCCAGCATTTT. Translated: CASSVQSNQPQHF.

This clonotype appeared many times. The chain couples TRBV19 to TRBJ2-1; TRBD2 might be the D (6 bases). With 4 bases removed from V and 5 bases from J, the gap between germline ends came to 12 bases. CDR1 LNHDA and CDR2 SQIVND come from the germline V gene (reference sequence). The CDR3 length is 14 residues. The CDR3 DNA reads TGTGCCAGTAGTACCTTTAGCGGTAACAATGAGCAGTTCTTC. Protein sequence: CASSTFSGNNEQFF. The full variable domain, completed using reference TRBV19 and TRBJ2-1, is DGGITQSPKYLFRKEGQNVTLSCEQNLNHDAMYWYRQDPGQGLRLIYYSQIVNDFQKGDIAEGYSVSREKKESFPLTVTSAQKNPTAFYLCASSTFSGNNEQFFGPGTRLTVL.

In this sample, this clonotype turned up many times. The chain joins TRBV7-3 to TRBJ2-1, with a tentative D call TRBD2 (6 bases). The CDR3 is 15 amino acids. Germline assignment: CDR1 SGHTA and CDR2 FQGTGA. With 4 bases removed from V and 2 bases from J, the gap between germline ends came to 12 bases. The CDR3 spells CASSSPGTPYNEQFF. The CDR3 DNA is TGTGCCAGCAGCTCACCCGGGACTCCCTACAATGAGCAGTTCTTC.

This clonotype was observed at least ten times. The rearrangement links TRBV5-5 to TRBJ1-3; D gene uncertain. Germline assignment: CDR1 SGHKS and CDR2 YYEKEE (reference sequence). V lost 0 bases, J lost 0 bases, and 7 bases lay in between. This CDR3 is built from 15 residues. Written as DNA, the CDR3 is TGTGCCAGCAGCTTGGGCGAGGACTCTGGAAACACCATATATTTT. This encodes CASSLGEDSGNTIYF. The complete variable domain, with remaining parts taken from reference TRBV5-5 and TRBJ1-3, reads DAGVTQSPTHLIKTRGQQVTLRCSPISGHKSVSWYQQVLGQGPQFIFQYYEKEERGRGNFPDRFSARQFPNYSSELNVNALLLGDSALYLCASSLGEDSGNTIYFGEGSWLTVV.

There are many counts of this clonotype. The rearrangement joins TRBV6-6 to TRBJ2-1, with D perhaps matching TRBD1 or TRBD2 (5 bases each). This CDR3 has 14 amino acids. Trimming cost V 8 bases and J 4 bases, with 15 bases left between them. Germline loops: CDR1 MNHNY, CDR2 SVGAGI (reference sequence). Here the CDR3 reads CASSGPPRYNEQFF. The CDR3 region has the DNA TGTGCCAGCTCGGGACCGCCGAGGTACAATGAGCAGTTCTTC.

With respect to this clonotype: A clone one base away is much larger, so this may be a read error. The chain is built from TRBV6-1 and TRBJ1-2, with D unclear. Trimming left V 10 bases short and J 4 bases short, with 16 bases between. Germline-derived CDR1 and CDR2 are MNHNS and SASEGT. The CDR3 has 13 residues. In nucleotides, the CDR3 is TGTGCCATCAGGAAGAGTCCTAGCTATGGCTACACCTTC. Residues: CAIRKSPSYGYTF.

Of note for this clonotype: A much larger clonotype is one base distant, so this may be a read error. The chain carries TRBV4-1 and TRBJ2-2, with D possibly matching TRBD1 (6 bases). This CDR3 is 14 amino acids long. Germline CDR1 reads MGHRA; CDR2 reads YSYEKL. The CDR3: CARSRRQDTGELFF. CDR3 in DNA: TGCGCCCGCAGCCGGAGACAGGACACCGGGGAGCTGTTTTTT.

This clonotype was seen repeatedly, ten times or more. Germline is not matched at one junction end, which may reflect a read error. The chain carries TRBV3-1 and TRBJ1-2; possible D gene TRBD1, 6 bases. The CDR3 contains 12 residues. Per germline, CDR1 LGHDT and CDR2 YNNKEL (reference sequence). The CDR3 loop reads CASSQGRTVFFF. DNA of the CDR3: TGTGCCAGCAGCCAAGGACGGACAGTTTTTTTCTTC.

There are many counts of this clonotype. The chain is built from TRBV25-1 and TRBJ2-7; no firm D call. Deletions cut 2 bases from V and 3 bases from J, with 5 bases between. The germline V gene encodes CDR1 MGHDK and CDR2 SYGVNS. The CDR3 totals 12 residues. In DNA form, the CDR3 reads TGTGCCAGCAGTGAAAACAACTACGAGCAGTACTTC. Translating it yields CASSENNYEQYF.

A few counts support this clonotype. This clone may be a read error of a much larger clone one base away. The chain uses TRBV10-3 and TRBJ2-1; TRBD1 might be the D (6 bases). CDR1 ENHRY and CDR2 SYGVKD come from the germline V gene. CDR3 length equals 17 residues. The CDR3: CAISESWQGTAYSEQFF. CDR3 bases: TGTGCCATCAGTGAGTCATGGCAGGGGACGGCCTACAGTGAGCAGTTCTTC.

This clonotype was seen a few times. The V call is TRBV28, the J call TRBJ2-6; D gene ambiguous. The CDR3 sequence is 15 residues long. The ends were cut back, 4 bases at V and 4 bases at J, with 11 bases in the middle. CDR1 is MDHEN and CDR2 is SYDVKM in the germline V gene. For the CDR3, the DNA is TGTGCCAGCAGTTCCCCCTCTACCGGGGCCAACGTCCTGACTTTC. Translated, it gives CASSSPSTGANVLTF.

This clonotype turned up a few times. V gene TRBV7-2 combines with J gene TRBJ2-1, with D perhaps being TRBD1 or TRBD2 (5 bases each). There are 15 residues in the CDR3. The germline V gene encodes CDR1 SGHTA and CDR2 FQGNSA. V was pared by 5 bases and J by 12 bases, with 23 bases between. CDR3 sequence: CASSPPAPVSGTQFF. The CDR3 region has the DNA TGTGCCAGCAGCCCCCCGGCCCCGGTTTCCGGGACGCAGTTCTTC.